The 19 T cell receptor beta chains presented below share a single source sample, sequenced in a study of T cell changes during pregnancy in multiple sclerosis. The table came from immunoSEQ multiplex PCR; TCRdb's copy has only in-frame clones and leaves some out. The profile shows 15,000 to 17,000 clones, 75% to 85% of them singletons. The material was CD8+ T cells from peripheral blood mononuclear cells, obtained after pregnancy. The receptors were gathered from a female donor in good health, enrolled as a control in a pregnancy study.

The chain has TRBV27 and TRBJ2-7, with 8 bases fitting TRBD2. Germline values: CDR1 MNHEY, CDR2 SMNVEV (reference sequence). CDR3 length: 13 amino acids. Germline trimming cut 5 bases from V and 7 bases from J; bases unmatched to any gene: 7. The CDR3 sequence: CASSVPGTREQYF. CDR3 bases: TGTGCCAGCAGTGTTCCCGGGACTAGGGAGCAGTACTTC.

This clone was counted a few times. This sequence joins TRBV4-2 and TRBJ1-6; D not resolved. Trimming pared 2 bases from V and 7 bases from J, leaving 15 bases between. Germline V gives CDR1 LGHNA, CDR2 YNFKEQ. The CDR3 is made up of 16 amino acids. In nucleotides, the CDR3 is TGTGCCAGCAGCCAAACCTCCTGGGGAGAAAATTCACCCCTCCACTTT. Translation: CASSQTSWGENSPLHF.

The CDR3 protein is CASSKAGLNDGYTF. Here the CDR3 DNA reads TGTGCCAGCAGCAAAGCGGGACTGAACGATGGCTACACCTTC. The chain couples TRBV7-2 to TRBJ1-2; D is perhaps TRBD1 (5 bases). The germline CDR1 and CDR2 sequences are SGHTA and FQGNSA. V gave up 5 bases and J gave up 6 bases, with 16 bases separating them. This CDR3 is built from 14 residues.

This clone was recorded a few times. The chain joins TRBV4-2 to TRBJ2-2, with a possible D match to TRBD2 (5 bases). V was cut by 1 base and J by 6 bases, with 15 bases left in between. The CDR3 runs 16 residues. Looked up from germline, CDR1 is LGHNA and CDR2 is YNFKEQ. CDR3 amino acids: CASSQGGPDNAGELFF. DNA of the CDR3: TGTGCCAGCAGCCAAGGAGGGCCTGATAACGCCGGGGAGCTGTTTTTT.

V is TRBV29-1 and J is TRBJ1-6, with TRBD1 matching over 9 bases. Germline V CDR1 and CDR2: SQVTM, ANQGSEA. This CDR3 region has 13 residues. With V trimmed by 1 base and J by 11 bases, 3 bases remained unmatched. The CDR3 loop reads CSVEAGQGTPLHF. In DNA form, the CDR3 reads TGCAGCGTTGAAGCGGGACAGGGAACACCCCTCCACTTT.

The chain links TRBV5-6 to TRBJ1-5; D may be TRBD1 (5 bases). Trimming left V 0 bases short and J 0 bases short, with 13 bases between. The CDR3 is 17 residues long. The V gene's germline CDR1 is SGHDT and CDR2 YYEEEE. CDR3 region: CASSLGQGPYSNQPQHF. CDR3 sequence (DNA): TGTGCCAGCAGCTTGGGGCAGGGTCCATATAGCAATCAGCCCCAGCATTTT.

This sequence joins TRBV10-1 and TRBJ2-3, with D tentatively TRBD1 (5 bases). CDR1 and CDR2 from the germline V gene are WNHNN and SYGVQD (reference sequence). There are 15 residues in the CDR3. V dropped 2 bases and J dropped 5 bases, with 14 bases sitting between them. The CDR3 DNA reads TGCGCCAGCAGTGAGGGTAGGACAAGCTTAGATACGCAGTATTTT. Its protein is CASSEGRTSLDTQYF.

This clone was recorded only once. CDR3 amino acids: CASSLDFPGDGGNTIYF. CDR3 sequence (DNA): TGTGCCAGCAGCTTAGATTTTCCGGGGGACGGTGGAAACACCATATATTTT. This sequence joins TRBV11-2 and TRBJ1-3, with a possible D match to TRBD1 (5 bases). Germline assignment: CDR1 SGHAT and CDR2 FQNNGV. V was cut by 0 bases and J by 3 bases, with 15 bases left in between. The CDR3 is 17 amino acids.

The chain recombines TRBV1 with TRBJ2-1; TRBD1, the D gene given by the table, was not confirmed from the DNA. TRBV1 is recorded as a pseudogene. The CDR3 contains 17 residues. CDR3: CTSSQLYGALRRNEQFF. In nucleotides, the CDR3 is TGCACCAGCAGCCAATTATATGGGGCCCTAAGAAGGAATGAGCAGTTCTTC.

The chain has TRBV6-5 and TRBJ2-1, with D tentatively TRBD2 (6 bases). CDR3 size: 16 residues. The germline V gene has CDR1 MNHEY and CDR2 SVGAGI. The V end lost 4 bases, the J end lost 1 base, and 14 bases lay between the germline ends. This CDR3 reads CASSSFRLDSYNEQFF. The CDR3 DNA reads as TGTGCCAGCAGTTCCTTTCGACTAGATTCCTACAATGAGCAGTTCTTC.

The V gene is TRBV27, the J gene TRBJ2-7, with a tentative D call TRBD2 (5 bases). The germline CDR1 and CDR2 sequences are MNHEY and SMNVEV (reference sequence). V gave up 8 bases and J gave up 3 bases, with 11 bases separating them. The CDR3 runs 12 residues. The CDR3 is CASWRAGYEQYF. The CDR3 DNA follows: TGTGCCAGCTGGCGGGCGGGCTACGAGCAGTACTTC.

The chain employs TRBV7-9 and TRBJ2-3; 7 bases fit TRBD2. The CDR3 sequence is 16 residues long. Unmatched junction bases numbered 8, after V lost 5 bases and J lost 0 bases. Germline V lookup: CDR1 SEHNR, CDR2 FQNEAQ (reference sequence). CDR3 sequence: CASSPDGSGSTDTQYF. The CDR3 bases are TGTGCCAGCAGCCCCGATGGTAGCGGGAGCACAGATACGCAGTATTTT.

The chain employs TRBV9 and TRBJ2-2, with a tentative D call TRBD1 (5 bases). V was cut by 0 bases and J by 6 bases, with 9 bases left in between. Germline V gene data show CDR1 as SGDLS and CDR2 as YYNGEE. The CDR3 extends over 14 amino acids. CDR3 sequence (DNA): TGTGCCAGCAGCGTAGGATGGGGCGCCGGGGAGCTGTTTTTT. This encodes CASSVGWGAGELFF.

A few counts support this clone. V is TRBV6-4 and J is TRBJ2-1, with 12 bases matching TRBD2. CDR3 size: 16 residues. V lost 0 bases, J lost 8 bases, and 5 bases stayed unmatched. The germline gives CDR1 MRHNA, CDR2 SNTAGT. For the CDR3, the DNA is TGTGCCAGCAGTGACTCGGCTAGCGGGGGGGCAGATGAGCAGTTCTTC. Its protein is CASSDSASGGADEQFF.

The genes are TRBV29-1 and TRBJ2-7, with D possibly TRBD1 on 6 matching bases. Germline CDR1 and CDR2: SQVTM and ANQGSEA. The CDR3 has 14 residues. With 3 bases removed from V and 2 bases from J, the gap between germline ends came to 14 bases. CDR3 protein: CSVEWGPSTYEQYF. The CDR3, as DNA: TGCAGCGTTGAGTGGGGGCCCTCCACCTACGAGCAGTACTTC.

The chain is built from TRBV7-9 and TRBJ2-5, with 7 bases aligning to TRBD1. From germline, CDR1 is SEHNR and CDR2 FQNEAQ (reference sequence). This CDR3 spans 12 amino acids. V lost 4 bases and J lost 4; bases outside the gene matches: 0. CDR3 DNA: TGTGCCAGCAGCTACAGGGGAGAGACCCAGTACTTC. This gives the protein CASSYRGETQYF.

V usage is TRBV6-1 and J usage is TRBJ2-5; D unclear. Deletions cut 1 base from V and 4 bases from J, with 19 bases between. Germline CDR1 is MNHNS and CDR2 is SASEGT. The length of the CDR3 is 17 residues. CDR3 DNA sequence: TGTGCCAGCAGTGAAGGAGAGGTTTTTATCCGCGGAGAGACCCAGTACTTC. Encoded protein: CASSEGEVFIRGETQYF.

V and J are TRBV6-4 and TRBJ2-3; no clear D. CDR3 length equals 14 residues. The V gene lost 2 bases and the J gene lost 2 bases, with 8 bases spanning the gap. Per germline, CDR1 MRHNA and CDR2 SNTAGT. The CDR3 here is CASSDGQFTDTQYF. CDR3 nucleotides: TGTGCCAGCAGTGACGGGCAGTTCACAGATACGCAGTATTTT.

V usage is TRBV2 and J usage is TRBJ2-1; TRBD2 is a possible D gene (7 bases). The CDR3 has 14 amino acids. From germline, CDR1 is SNHLY and CDR2 FYNNEI. With 11 bases removed from V and 1 base from J, the gap between germline ends came to 15 bases. This chain's CDR3 is CAGLGGGSYNEQFF. CDR3 DNA: TGTGCCGGTTTAGGGGGGGGGTCCTACAATGAGCAGTTCTTC.